The 27 T cell receptor beta chains in this list originate from one sample, sequenced in a study of blood T cell repertoires in COVID-19. TCRdb keeps only in-frame clones here, not all; method: immunoSEQ multiplex PCR. The table lists around 260,000 clones, approximately 90% of them singletons. The sample comprised peripheral blood. The receptors derive from a man aged 25 to 40 with acute or convalescent COVID-19.

The chain joins TRBV3-1 (or the pseudogene TRBV3-2) to TRBJ1-6; a possible D gene is TRBD1 (5 bases). The germline V and J ends were trimmed by 1 base and 8 bases, with 12 bases remaining between them. Germline CDR1 is LGHDT and CDR2 is YNNKEL (reference sequence). The CDR3 is 15 amino acids. The DNA for the CDR3 is TGTGCCAGCAGCCAAGCAGGGTCTGCTTATTCACCCCTCCACTTT. Translation gives CASSQAGSAYSPLHF.

This clone was seen only once. The gene calls are TRBV5-4 and TRBJ2-7; possible D gene TRBD2, 5 bases. Deletions cut 0 bases from V and 0 bases from J, with 10 bases between. This CDR3 comprises 15 residues. The germline V gene encodes CDR1 SGHNT and CDR2 YYREEE (reference sequence). The CDR3 DNA is TGTGCCAGCAGCTTGGAGGTGGGGAGCTCCTACGAGCAGTACTTC. Its translation is CASSLEVGSSYEQYF.

The chain links TRBV30 to TRBJ2-7, with 7 bases matching TRBD2. The CDR3 spans 15 residues. Germline V lookup: CDR1 GTSNPN, CDR2 SVGIG (reference sequence). Losses at the gene ends were 3 bases for V and 2 bases for J; bases not matched to a gene: 10. This chain's CDR3 is CAWSPRGGITYEQYF. The CDR3 DNA follows: TGTGCCTGGAGCCCCCGGGGAGGGATCACCTACGAGCAGTACTTC.

The chain has TRBV11-2 and TRBJ1-1; D is possibly TRBD1 (6 bases). Germline CDR1 and CDR2: SGHAT and FQNNGV. V lost 1 base and J 10 bases, leaving 10 bases between the germline ends. The CDR3 covers 12 residues. The CDR3 coding sequence is TGTGCCAGCAGCTTAGCGGGGGGGCGAGCTTTCTTT. Translated: CASSLAGGRAFF.

The chain is built from TRBV30 and TRBJ1-1; 7 nucleotides agree with TRBD1. J gave up 8 bases and V 2 bases, and 8 bases lay outside the gene matches. Germline assignment: CDR1 GTSNPN and CDR2 SVGIG (reference sequence). CDR3 length equals 13 residues. The CDR3 DNA reads as TGTGCCTGGAGTACACAGGGGATCCGAGAAGCTTTCTTT. It is translated as CAWSTQGIREAFF. The full variable domain, its missing parts supplied by reference TRBV30 and TRBJ1-1, is SQTIHQWPATLVQPVGSPLSLECTVEGTSNPNLYWYRQAAGRGLQLLFYSVGIGQISSEVPQNLSASRPQDRQFILSSKKLLLSDSGFYLCAWSTQGIREAFFGQGTRLTVV.

The chain carries TRBV28 and TRBJ1-2; a weak D match, TRBD1 (6 bases). CDR3 length equals 12 residues. V lost 6 bases to trimming and J lost 8 bases, with 13 bases between them. Germline V gene lookup returns CDR1 MDHEN and CDR2 SYDVKM. CDR3 amino acids: CASRTGTTGYTF. The CDR3, as DNA: TGTGCCAGCAGAACAGGGACAACGGGCTACACCTTC.

CDR3 residues: CASSARVTLSGNTIYF. CDR3 nucleotide sequence: TGTGCCAGCAGCGCCAGGGTAACCCTCTCTGGAAACACCATATATTTT. The rearrangement links TRBV9 to TRBJ1-3, with TRBD1 as a possible D gene (5 bases). CDR1 and CDR2 (germline): SGDLS, YYNGEE. The CDR3 length is 16 residues. Trimming took off 3 bases at V and 0 bases at J, with 13 bases between the two ends.

This chain connects TRBV27 to TRBJ2-7; D gene unclear. CDR1 is MNHEY, CDR2 SMNVEV, per germline (reference sequence). The CDR3 spans 14 residues. With 3 bases removed from V and 0 bases from J, the gap between germline ends came to 9 bases. CDR3 DNA: TGTGCCAGCAGTTTGGGCCGTAGCTCCTACGAGCAGTACTTC. Translating gives CASSLGRSSYEQYF.

This clone has a single count. The chain couples TRBV19 to TRBJ2-2; 10 positions agree with TRBD1. The germline V gene has CDR1 LNHDA and CDR2 SQIVND (reference sequence). This CDR3 is built from 17 residues. Trimming took 5 bases from V and 2 from J; bases not matched to a gene: 8. CDR3 nucleotides: TGTGCCAGTAGTCCGGGGCGGACAGGGGGAAACACCGGGGAGCTGTTTTTT. The encoded protein is CASSPGRTGGNTGELFF.

This clone was seen just once. The chain combines TRBV9 with TRBJ1-1; D is uncertain. The CDR3 totals 15 residues. V gave up 2 bases and J gave up 10 bases, with 21 bases separating them. CDR1 and CDR2 from the germline V gene are SGDLS and YYNGEE. The DNA of the CDR3 is TGTGCCAGCAGCGTTGCTAGGTCCCGATCGACTAGAGCTTTCTTT. This encodes CASSVARSRSTRAFF.

This clone was seen a few times. The V and J genes are TRBV2 and TRBJ2-5, with 15 bases fitting TRBD2. The germline CDR1 and CDR2 sequences are SNHLY and FYNNEI. This CDR3 has 15 amino acids. After removal of 10 bases from V and 5 bases from J, the junction contained 8 bases not matched to a gene. The CDR3 is CATRTSGGAWETQYF. The CDR3 DNA sequence: TGTGCCACAAGGACTAGCGGGGGGGCCTGGGAGACCCAGTACTTC.

This chain connects TRBV28 to TRBJ2-6; 8 positions match TRBD2. Trimming at V came to 7 bases and at J to 4 bases, leaving 12 bases not matched to a gene. The CDR3 has 17 amino acids. CDR1 and CDR2 (germline): MDHEN, SYDVKM. The DNA for the CDR3 is TGTGCCAGCAACCAAAGCGGGAGAGGTAGAGGGGCCAACGTCCTGACTTTC. It yields the protein CASNQSGRGRGANVLTF.

The chain combines TRBV10-3 with TRBJ1-1, with D unresolved. Germline V gene data show CDR1 as ENHRY and CDR2 as SYGVKD. Trimming cost V 0 bases and J 4 bases, with 15 bases left between them. This CDR3 has 16 amino acids. CDR3 in amino acids: CAISESKGRGGTEAFF. CDR3 nucleotide sequence: TGTGCCATCAGTGAGTCAAAGGGTCGGGGAGGCACTGAAGCTTTCTTT.

To note about this clone: At one end, the junction sequence differs from germline, possibly due to a read error. V is TRBV10-2 and J is TRBJ1-2; a weak D match, TRBD1 (6 bases). This CDR3 has 14 amino acids. The germline CDR1 and CDR2 sequences are WSHSY and SAAADI. As DNA, the CDR3 is TGCGCTAGCAGTCAACAGGGCTGGGACTATGGCTACACCTTC. Residues: CASSQQGWDYGYTF.

This chain links TRBV18 with TRBJ2-7; perhaps TRBD1 as D (6 bases). The CDR3 sequence is 13 residues long. Deletions cut 6 bases from V and 4 bases from J, with 13 bases between. CDR1 is KGHSH, CDR2 LQKENI, per germline. The CDR3 DNA reads TGTGCCAGCTCTACCTCCAGGGGATACGAGCAGTACTTC. The encoded protein is CASSTSRGYEQYF.

CDR3 protein: CASSEEDWGGETQYF. The CDR3 DNA follows: TGTGCCAGCAGTGAAGAGGATTGGGGGGGAGAGACCCAGTACTTC. The V and J genes are TRBV6-1 and TRBJ2-5; 7 bases agree with TRBD2. Germline V gives CDR1 MNHNS, CDR2 SASEGT. This CDR3 has 15 residues. Trimming at V came to 1 base and at J to 4 bases, leaving 6 bases not matched to a gene.

The CDR3 reads CAIRYTETYTEAFF. DNA for the CDR3: TGTGCCATCAGATATACAGAGACCTACACTGAAGCTTTCTTT. This chain uses TRBV10-3 with TRBJ1-1; no firm D call. V gave up 6 bases and J gave up 3 bases, with 14 bases separating them. The CDR3 consists of 14 residues. Germline CDR1 and CDR2: ENHRY and SYGVKD.

The genes are TRBV5-1 and TRBJ2-5, with 8 bases aligning to TRBD2. Trimming cost V 5 bases and J 3 bases; bases outside gene matches: 6. The CDR3 is 14 residues long. Germline CDR1 SGHRS, CDR2 YFSETQ. The CDR3 coding sequence is TGCGCCAGCAGATACAGCGGGAGAGAAGAGACCCAGTACTTC. This codes for CASRYSGREETQYF.

The V gene is TRBV30, the J gene TRBJ1-4; tentatively, D is TRBD1 (5 bases). CDR3 length equals 14 residues. Per the germline V gene, CDR1 is GTSNPN and CDR2 is SVGIG (reference sequence). V gave up 3 bases and J gave up 0 bases, with 8 bases separating them. CDR3 residues: CAWRGLATNEKLFF. The CDR3 DNA reads TGTGCCTGGAGGGGACTAGCAACTAATGAAAAACTGTTTTTT.

The chain carries TRBV3-1 (or the pseudogene TRBV3-2) and TRBJ1-6, with 8 nucleotides matching TRBD1. This CDR3 comprises 14 residues. Per germline, CDR1 LGHDT and CDR2 YNNKEL (reference sequence). Trimming cost V 4 bases and J 10 bases; bases outside gene matches: 6. CDR3 nucleotide sequence: TGTGCCAGCAGCCGGCAGGGGGCTCAGTCACCCCTCCACTTT. Translation gives CASSRQGAQSPLHF.

This sequence joins TRBV19 and TRBJ2-1, with 7 bases that match TRBD1. The germline CDR1 and CDR2 sequences are LNHDA and SQIVND (reference sequence). CDR3 size: 13 residues. V was pared by 9 bases and J by 9 bases, with 11 bases of the junction left unmatched. Here the CDR3 DNA reads TGTGCCAGCAGCCGGGACAGCCGCTTTGAGCAGTTCTTC. It encodes CASSRDSRFEQFF.

The chain couples TRBV9 to TRBJ1-1; D is perhaps TRBD1 (5 bases). The CDR3 is made up of 14 amino acids. Germline lookup yields CDR1 SGDLS and CDR2 YYNGEE. V gave up 0 bases and J gave up 2 bases, with 8 bases separating them. The CDR3 loop is CASSVDQGNTEAFF. The CDR3 DNA is TGTGCCAGCAGCGTAGATCAGGGCAACACTGAAGCTTTCTTT.

The chain is built from TRBV29-1 and TRBJ1-2; a possible D gene is TRBD1 (6 bases). The V gene's germline CDR1 is SQVTM and CDR2 ANQGSEA. The CDR3 is 15 residues long. Trimming stripped 4 bases from V and 0 bases from J, with 15 bases between. The CDR3 protein is CSVGVRGQSNYGYTF. CDR3 DNA sequence: TGCAGCGTTGGAGTCAGGGGTCAATCTAACTATGGCTACACCTTC.

J is TRBJ2-5 and V is TRBV7-2, with a possible D match to TRBD2 (6 bases). The CDR3 totals 16 residues. V shed 6 bases and J shed 5 bases, with 22 bases lying between them. In germline, CDR1 is SGHTA, CDR2 FQGNSA. CDR3 DNA sequence: TGTGCCAGCAGGCGGCGGGACCCACGCAACCTGGAGACCCAGTACTTC. Translated, it gives CASRRRDPRNLETQYF.

The genes are TRBV6-2 or TRBV6-3 and TRBJ2-7; TRBD2 aligns across 9 bases. Germline V gene data show CDR1 as MNHEY and CDR2 as SVGEGT. The junction had 8 bases not matched to a gene; V was cut back by 5 bases and J by 3 bases. The CDR3 contains 15 residues. CDR3 in DNA: TGTGCCAGCAGTGGCGTCGAGCGGGGGGTCTACGAGCAGTACTTC. This encodes CASSGVERGVYEQYF.

The J gene is TRBJ2-7, the V gene TRBV7-8; 9 bases are shared with TRBD2. The germline V gene encodes CDR1 SGHVS and CDR2 FQNEAQ. This CDR3 is 20 amino acids long. J lost 0 bases, V lost 5 bases, and 20 bases had no gene match. The CDR3, as DNA: TGTGCCAGCAGCCCGCGGGGGGGCAGGCGCCCTAGCGGATACTCCTACGAGCAGTACTTC. Translating gives CASSPRGGRRPSGYSYEQYF.

The rearrangement joins TRBV5-1 to TRBJ1-6, with TRBD1 matching 11 bases. The ends lost 9 bases at V and 8 bases at J; junction bases unmatched: 10. From germline, CDR1 is SGHRS and CDR2 YFSETQ. The CDR3 consists of 15 residues. CDR3 region: CATTKDRGQDSPLHF. CDR3 DNA sequence: TGCGCCACAACGAAGGACAGGGGGCAGGATTCACCCCTCCACTTT. Combining the CDR3 with reference TRBV5-1 and TRBJ1-6 gives the whole variable domain KAGVTQTPRYLIKTRGQQVTLSCSPISGHRSVSWYQQTPGQGLQFLFEYFSETQRNKGNFPGRFSGRQFSNSRSEMNVSTLELGDSALYLCATTKDRGQDSPLHFGNGTRLTVT.